Sequencing of this TCR beta chain was carried out in a study of radiotherapy plus CTLA-4 blockade in lung cancer. Study overall: Among patients, about 17% showed objective responses, and 30% to 35% had disease control.

TCRdb keeps only in-frame clones here, not all; method: immunoSEQ multiplex PCR. The table shows roughly 66,000 clones, with over 80% occurring only once. General study results and limits: TCR clones originating in tumors grew in number in blood after radiotherapy plus ipilimumab. Early clone dynamics of blood T cells, plus interferon-beta, reportedly predicted response best.

Chemo-refractory metastatic non-small-cell lung cancer patients received focal radiation with ipilimumab CTLA-4 blockade. CDR1 and CDR2 from the germline V gene are SGHDT and YYEEEE. This CDR3 spans 16 amino acids. V gave up 4 bases and J gave up 5 bases, with 21 bases separating them. As regards this clone: The antigen remains unidentified.

Sequences were derived from peripheral blood, sampled from a patient treated with radiotherapy plus ipilimumab. The source is a human donor with non-small cell lung cancer who had a partial response to radiotherapy plus ipilimumab. The chain is built from TRBV5-6 and TRBJ1-2; maybe TRBD1 (6 bases). The CDR3 here is CASSGGWGTETYGYTF. The CDR3 region has the DNA TGTGCCAGCAGCGGGGGCTGGGGCACAGAAACATATGGCTACACCTTC.